A few counts support the clone carrying this T cell receptor beta chain. Its antigen is unidentified. The record originates from a study of cytomegalovirus exposure and HLA in healthy donors. Points from the study as a whole: TCR beta sequences reportedly predicted most subjects' HLA-A and HLA-B alleles accurately. The majority of TCR sequences were rare, yet some public TCRs appeared in many donors.

The study ran its PCR with 60 Vbeta and 13 Jbeta primers. Profiled with immunoSEQ multiplex PCR; TCRdb holds only in-frame clones, not every one. Altogether about 120,000 clones are present, 15% being singletons, with the ten largest covering 1.9%. CDR3 length: 12 amino acids. The V end was cut by 8 bases, the J end by 5 bases, with 9 bases between. CDR1 and CDR2 from the germline V gene are MDHEN and SYDVKM. It was healthy bone marrow donors who served as donors. The chain is built from TRBV28 and TRBJ2-2; a possible D gene is TRBD2 (6 bases). Sequenced input: PBMCs. The TCR comes from a young woman in good health and CMV-seronegative. This chain's CDR3 is CASAGWTGELFF. CDR3 bases: TGTGCCAGCGCGGGGTGGACCGGGGAGCTGTTTTTT. Full variable domain (outside the CDR3, taken from reference TRBV28 and TRBJ2-2): DVKVTQSSRYLVKRTGEKVFLECVQDMDHENMFWYRQDPGLGLRLIYFSYDVKMKEKGDIPEGYSVSREKKERFSLILESASTNQTSMYLCASAGWTGELFFGEGSRLTVL.